This entry is about one T cell receptor (beta chain). One base away lies a much larger clone, so this may be a sequencing read error. This sample is drawn from a study of regulatory T cells in long-lasting Graves disease. iRepertoire HTBI primers and Arm-PCR of CDR3 regions built TCR beta libraries. TCRdb reprocessed the multiplex PCR reads via MiXCR and lists one record per CDR3 protein. The sample has hundreds of thousands of distinct CDR3 sequences, about 16% seen once. Time point given: newly diagnosed GD, antithyroid drugs for less than 3 months. There was RNA extracted from PBMCs, and the TCR library was made from it. The germline V gene encodes CDR1 SGHRS and CDR2 YFSETQ. V lost 3 bases and J 11 bases, leaving 12 bases between the germline ends. The CDR3 is 12 amino acids. The same data also contributed to another study, on T cells in Graves' hyperthyroidism and ophthalmopathy.

The source is a man aged 18 to 30 with Graves disease. The specimen was peripheral blood mononuclear cells (PBMCs), collected at new diagnosis, from a patient treated with antithyroid drugs. V and J are TRBV5-1 and TRBJ2-4, with unresolved D. CDR3 residues: CASSSGPDVQYF. CDR3 bases: TGCGCCAGCAGCTCCGGGCCTGACGTTCAGTACTTC.